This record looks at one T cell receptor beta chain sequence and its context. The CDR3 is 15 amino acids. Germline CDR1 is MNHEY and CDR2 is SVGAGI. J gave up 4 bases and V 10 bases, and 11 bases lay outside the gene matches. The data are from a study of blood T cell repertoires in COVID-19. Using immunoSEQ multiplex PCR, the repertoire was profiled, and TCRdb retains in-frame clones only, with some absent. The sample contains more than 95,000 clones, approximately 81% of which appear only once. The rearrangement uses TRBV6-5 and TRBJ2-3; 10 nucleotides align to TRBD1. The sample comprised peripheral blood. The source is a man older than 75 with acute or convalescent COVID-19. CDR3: CAINRDRGSPDTQYF. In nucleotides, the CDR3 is TGTGCCATAAACCGGGACAGGGGAAGTCCAGATACGCAGTATTTT.